Listed below are T cell receptor beta chains from one sample, sequenced in a study of siplizumab effects on memory and regulatory T cells. The method was immunoSEQ multiplex PCR; TCRdb's version includes in-frame clones alone and lacks a portion of them. The data hold about 100,000 clones, with about 91% observed a single time. The sample was Tregs sorted from blood. The origin of the receptors is a human donor in good health. Each CDR3 is given with its conserved first and last residue. D genes are given only for firm matches. Clone size is not always given. Where it is, it says once, few, many or a class for expanded clones.

cdr3_nt | cdr3_aa | cdr3_length | clone_size | d_call | j_call | v_call
TGTGCCAGCAGTTACGCCCGGATCTCTAGCACAGATACGCAGTATTTT | CASSYARISSTDTQYF | 16 | . | . | TRBJ2-3 | TRBV6-5
TGTGCCAGCAGCCCACAGGGGAGTCGGGTGAACACTGAAGCTTTCTTT | CASSPQGSRVNTEAFF | 16 | . | TRBD1 | TRBJ1-1 | TRBV11-2
TGTGCCAGCAGCGCGGGACTAGCGGGAGTGGTTGATACGCAGTATTTT | CASSAGLAGVVDTQYF | 16 | once | TRBD2 | TRBJ2-3 | TRBV9
TGTGCCAGTAGTATACGGACAGTTCGAAATCCCCTCCACTTT | CASSIRTVRNPLHF | 14 | . | . | TRBJ1-6 | TRBV19
TGTGCCAGCAGCGGCGGACAGGGGTCCTACAATGAGCAGTTCTTC | CASSGGQGSYNEQFF | 15 | . | TRBD1 | TRBJ2-1 | TRBV11-3
TGCGCCAGCAGCCAAGGACAGCCTTTCACCCTCCACTTT | CASSQGQPFTLHF | 13 | . | . | TRBJ1-6 | TRBV4-1
TGTGCCAGCAGCTTAGCGGGCCTCAACTACAATGAGCAGTTCTTC | CASSLAGLNYNEQFF | 15 | . | . | TRBJ2-1 | TRBV7-3
TGCGCCAGCAGCCAAGGGTCCGGGACAGGGAAATACGAGCAGTACTTC | CASSQGSGTGKYEQYF | 16 | . | TRBD1 | TRBJ2-7 | TRBV4-1
TGTGCCAGCAGCTCCAACAGACGCGAGCAGTTCTTC | CASSSNRREQFF | 12 | . | . | TRBJ2-1 | TRBV9
TGTGCCAGCAAAGTTCAAGTGAACACTGAAGCTTTCTTT | CASKVQVNTEAFF | 13 | once | . | TRBJ1-1 | TRBV25-1
TGTGCCAGCAGCGTAGGGGCTAGCGGGAGGGTTCGGGGTTACGAGCAGTACTTC | CASSVGASGRVRGYEQYF | 18 | . | TRBD2 | TRBJ2-7 | TRBV9
TGTGCCAGCAGCTTCCCGGAGGGGGATGTCACTGAAGCTTTCTTT | CASSFPEGDVTEAFF | 15 | . | . | TRBJ1-1 | TRBV7-8
TGTGCCTGGATACCCTGGACTAGCGGGAGAAATGAGCAGTTCTTC | CAWIPWTSGRNEQFF | 15 | once | TRBD2 | TRBJ2-1 | TRBV30
TGTGCCACGCGGACCTCTGAGACCCAGTACTTC | CATRTSETQYF | 11 | . | . | TRBJ2-5 | TRBV10-3
TGTGCCAGCCATACACCCCCCCGGGTGGCCGGGGCCGGGGAGCTGTTTTTT | CASHTPPRVAGAGELFF | 17 | . | . | TRBJ2-2 | TRBV28
TGCAGTGCTAGAGTAGGGGGGACCCAGTACTTC | CSARVGGTQYF | 11 | . | . | TRBJ2-5 | TRBV20-1
TGTGCCAGTAGTATATATTTAGGGGACAATGAGCAGTTCTTC | CASSIYLGDNEQFF | 14 | . | . | TRBJ2-1 | TRBV19
TGCAGCGTTGAGGGTAACACCGGGGAGCTGTTTTTT | CSVEGNTGELFF | 12 | once | . | TRBJ2-2 | TRBV29-1
TGTGCCAGCAGCGCTCAGGGGAACACTGAAGCTTTCTTT | CASSAQGNTEAFF | 13 | . | . | TRBJ1-1 | TRBV7-9
TGTGCCAGCAGCTTAAGAGGGGTCTATGGCTACACCTTC | CASSLRGVYGYTF | 13 | . | . | TRBJ1-2 | TRBV7-2
TGCGCCAGCAGCTTGACTAGTCGCTACGAGCAGTACTTC | CASSLTSRYEQYF | 13 | . | . | TRBJ2-7 | TRBV5-1
TGTGCCAGCAGCTTATTAAGACTAGCGGGTGACGAGCAGTACTTC | CASSLLRLAGDEQYF | 15 | . | TRBD2 | TRBJ2-7 | TRBV7-6